This T cell receptor beta chain was identified during a study of blood T cells in healthy people across ages. CDR1 and CDR2 from the germline V gene are SGHTA and FQGNSA. This CDR3 contains 16 residues. The germline V and J ends were trimmed by 5 bases and 5 bases, with 22 bases remaining between them. Points on this clonotype: The target antigen is unknown.

Study findings and constraints: It was held that the diversity estimates obtained from one million T cells were underestimates.

Researchers report isolating at least 7 million PBMCs per sample. Extractions gave at least 5.5 micrograms of total RNA per sample. The use of a sample-barcoded 5' primer and a J-beta primer mix characterized a second PCR of about 6 to 12 cycles. Every sample gave at least 2.5 million paired-end reads containing CDR3. TCRdb re-derived calls from the 5' RACE reads in MiXCR, one entry per CDR3 protein. The table has approximately 1,000,000 distinct CDR3 sequences, more than 30% seen once. Sequencing input: blood. The TCR sequence derives from a man between 18 and 35 years old in good health. This chain connects TRBV7-2 to TRBJ2-7; D is uncertain. CDR3 sequence (DNA): TGTGCCAGCAGCGTAGGTACCCCCGGTCTAGTAAACGAGCAGTACTTC. Translating it yields CASSVGTPGLVNEQYF.